This passage covers 9 T cell receptor beta chains from one sample sequenced in a study of T cells in Graves' hyperthyroidism and ophthalmopathy. Researchers took RNA transcripts and amplified the TCR beta CDR3 regions from them. RT-PCR in the first round (using the HTBI primer set) targeted the TCR CDR3. TCRdb independently ran MiXCR on the multiplex PCR reads; one entry per CDR3 protein. The sample lists a few hundred thousand distinct CDR3 sequences; more than 15% were seen once. Input material: blood. These receptors were taken from a woman between 35 and 50 years old with Graves' ophthalmopathy.

The V gene is TRBV7-8, the J gene TRBJ2-7; 8 bases match TRBD1. V lost 5 bases and J lost 2; bases outside the gene matches: 14. Germline-derived CDR1 and CDR2 are SGHVS and FQNEAQ. This CDR3 is built from 17 residues. The DNA of the CDR3 is TGTGCCAGCAGCCCGCAAACCGGGACAGGAATAACCTACGAGCAGTACTTC. The encoded protein is CASSPQTGTGITYEQYF.

This clonotype occurred a few times. The genes are TRBV18 and TRBJ2-1, with 12 bases identical to TRBD2. In germline, CDR1 is KGHSH, CDR2 LQKENI. The ends lost 4 bases at V and 1 base at J; junction bases unmatched: 5. This CDR3 region has 17 residues. The CDR3 bases are TGTGCCAGCTCACTGGAACTAGCGGGGGGTTCCTACAATGAGCAGTTCTTC. Residues: CASSLELAGGSYNEQFF.

This clonotype was observed a handful of times. The chain recombines TRBV12-3 or TRBV12-4 with TRBJ2-5; D may correspond to TRBD1 or TRBD2 (5 bases each). This CDR3 comprises 13 residues. The germline V and J ends were trimmed by 4 bases and 5 bases, with 11 bases remaining between them. The CDR3 sequence: CASSWDLGETQYF. CDR3 in DNA: TGTGCCAGCAGTTGGGACCTGGGGGAGACCCAGTACTTC.

This clonotype was counted many times. The chain recombines TRBV7-6 with TRBJ1-1, with TRBD1 matching over 7 bases. In germline, CDR1 is SGHVS, CDR2 FNYEAQ. The junction had 10 bases not matched to a gene; V was cut back by 5 bases and J by 4 bases. The CDR3 is made up of 15 amino acids. The CDR3 loop reads CASSPLDRVGTEAFF. The CDR3 DNA reads as TGTGCCAGCAGCCCCCTCGACAGGGTAGGCACTGAAGCTTTCTTT.

This clonotype turned up a few times. This chain uses TRBV6-1 with TRBJ1-3; no clear D gene. The V and J ends lost 6 bases and 2 bases respectively, with 14 bases between them. In germline, CDR1 is MNHNS, CDR2 SASEGT. CDR3 length: 15 residues. CDR3 nucleotide sequence: TGTGCCAGCAGGTACAGCGAAAGCCCTGGAAACACCATATATTTT. Protein: CASRYSESPGNTIYF.

The chain recombines TRBV14 with TRBJ2-7; 7 nucleotides match TRBD1. V was clipped by 2 bases and J by 3 bases; unmatched bases: 7. The CDR3 extends over 15 amino acids. CDR1 SGHDN and CDR2 FVKESK come from the germline V gene. Here the CDR3 reads CASSQSSGQSYEQYF. In DNA, the CDR3 is TGTGCCAGCAGCCAATCCTCGGGACAGAGCTACGAGCAGTACTTC.

In this sample, this clonotype turned up a few times. V and J are TRBV12-3 or TRBV12-4 and TRBJ1-5, with 8 bases fitting TRBD1. The CDR3 is 15 residues long. The trim removed 4 bases at V and 7 bases at J, leaving 9 bases unmatched. The CDR3 bases are TGTGCCAGCAGTTCCGACAGGACAGGGCGACAGCCCCAGCATTTT. Translated: CASSSDRTGRQPQHF.

The chain links TRBV6-2 or TRBV6-3 to TRBJ1-1; maybe TRBD1 (6 bases). Germline lookup yields CDR1 MNHEY and CDR2 SVGEGT. The CDR3 covers 12 residues. Trimming pared 10 bases from V and 6 bases from J, leaving 15 bases between. The CDR3 sequence: CATAGVRSEAFF. In DNA form, the CDR3 reads TGTGCCACCGCAGGGGTCCGCTCTGAAGCTTTCTTT.

This clonotype was observed many times. The genes are TRBV5-1 and TRBJ1-4, with 8 bases matching TRBD1. The CDR3 loop spans 14 amino acids. Germline CDR1 SGHRS, CDR2 YFSETQ. V dropped 7 bases and J dropped 8; count of bases not matched to a gene: 10. CDR3 coding DNA: TGCGCCAGCGGAAGGACAGGGCTCGGGGAAAAACTGTTTTTT. It codes for CASGRTGLGEKLFF.